These 9 T cell receptor beta chains share one sample of origin, sequenced in a study of siplizumab effects on memory and regulatory T cells. Profiling relied on immunoSEQ multiplex PCR, and the TCRdb table lists in-frame clones only, not all of them. The sample includes around 95,000 clones, 94% of them seen just once. Sequences were obtained from non-Treg CD4+ T cells sorted from blood. The receptors were sampled from a human donor in good health.

V is TRBV12-5 and J is TRBJ1-2; 10 bases match TRBD1. J was trimmed by 8 bases and V by 1 base; bases with no gene match: 10. Looked up from germline, CDR1 is LGHNT and CDR2 is FRNRAP. This CDR3 spans 16 amino acids. CDR3: CASGLGDRGQWGGYTF. The CDR3 DNA follows: TGTGCTAGTGGTTTGGGTGACAGGGGGCAGTGGGGCGGCTACACCTTC.

This clone was counted once. V usage is TRBV7-9 and J usage is TRBJ2-1; D gene uncertain. V shed 7 bases and J shed 3 bases, with 10 bases lying between them. CDR1 SEHNR and CDR2 FQNEAQ come from the germline V gene (reference sequence). CDR3 length: 13 amino acids. CDR3 sequence (DNA): TGTGCCAGCACCCTGGACCTCTACAATGAGCAGTTCTTC. Translated: CASTLDLYNEQFF.

The V call is TRBV5-4, the J call TRBJ2-4; the match to TRBD1 covers 9 bases. Germline CDR1 reads SGHNT; CDR2 reads YYREEE (reference sequence). Trimming cost V 3 bases and J 1 base; bases outside gene matches: 14. The CDR3 contains 19 residues. CDR3 amino acids: CASSYNGLTGTGAKNIQYF. For the CDR3, the DNA is TGTGCCAGCAGCTACAATGGGCTCACAGGGACAGGGGCCAAAAACATTCAGTACTTC.

The chain recombines TRBV18 with TRBJ2-7; 8 bases map to TRBD2. CDR3 length: 17 amino acids. V shed 1 base, J shed 0 bases, and the junction held 8 bases outside the gene matches. In germline, CDR1 is KGHSH, CDR2 LQKENI. The CDR3 reads CASSPLILAANSYEQYF. In DNA form, the CDR3 reads TGTGCCAGCTCACCACTCATACTAGCGGCTAACTCCTACGAGCAGTACTTC.

The V call is TRBV11-2, the J call TRBJ2-1; 8 nucleotides line up with TRBD2. The V segment lost 5 bases and the J segment 6 bases; nucleotides outside the gene matches: 6. The CDR3 length is 14 residues. Germline assignment: CDR1 SGHAT and CDR2 FQNNGV. This CDR3 is CASSPSGTSNEQFF. The CDR3 DNA is TGTGCCAGCAGCCCGTCAGGGACTAGCAATGAGCAGTTCTTC.

The gene calls are TRBV19 and TRBJ1-2; no reliable D call. The CDR3 has 15 residues. CDR1 is LNHDA and CDR2 is SQIVND in the germline V gene (reference sequence). V shed 0 bases and J shed 13 bases, with 21 bases lying between them. CDR3 sequence reads: CASSIDNSRPSLSTF. CDR3 DNA sequence: TGTGCCAGTAGTATAGATAATTCGAGGCCCAGTCTTTCCACCTTC.

The rearrangement uses TRBV5-1 and TRBJ1-5; 7 bases map to TRBD1. CDR3 size: 16 residues. Germline V gene sequence: CDR1 SGHRS, CDR2 YFSETQ. V lost 4 bases to trimming and J lost 5 bases; unmatched junction nucleotides: 12. CDR3 DNA: TGCGCCAGCAGCCCTCGGACAGGAACAAGGGATCAGCCCCAGCATTTT. Its translation is CASSPRTGTRDQPQHF.

The chain recombines TRBV14 with TRBJ2-1; the D gene is possibly TRBD2 (7 bases). CDR3 length: 16 amino acids. In germline, CDR1 is SGHDN, CDR2 FVKESK. The germline V and J ends were trimmed by 1 base and 7 bases, with 17 bases remaining between them. The CDR3 protein is CASSQGRGAGANEQFF. The DNA for the CDR3 is TGTGCCAGCAGCCAAGGCCGGGGGGCGGGGGCGAATGAGCAGTTCTTC.

The chain links TRBV30 to TRBJ2-1; 12 bases are a match to TRBD2. The germline gives CDR1 GTSNPN, CDR2 SVGIG (reference sequence). The CDR3 sequence is 15 residues long. V lost 1 base to trimming and J lost 4 bases; unmatched junction nucleotides: 2. CDR3 DNA sequence: TGTGCCTGGAGTGCCGGACTAGCGGGATACAATGAGCAGTTCTTC. Translating gives CAWSAGLAGYNEQFF.